These 9 T cell receptor beta chains originate from one sample sequenced in a study of blood T cell repertoires in COVID-19. Libraries were prepared by immunoSEQ multiplex PCR; TCRdb keeps only in-frame clonotypes and omits some of them. The data show 150,000 to 200,000 clones, about 90% seen once. Material: peripheral blood. Receptor source: a woman in her 70s with acute or convalescent COVID-19.

The chain joins TRBV19 to TRBJ1-3, with a possible D match to TRBD1 (5 bases). This CDR3 spans 14 amino acids. Trimming took off 4 bases at V and 2 bases at J, with 9 bases between the two ends. Germline V gives CDR1 LNHDA, CDR2 SQIVND (reference sequence). The CDR3 DNA reads TGTGCCAGTAGTACCCGGACAACTGGAAACACCATATATTTT. It codes for CASSTRTTGNTIYF.

The chain recombines TRBV4-1 with TRBJ2-2, with 8 positions matching TRBD2. The V and J ends lost 1 base and 5 bases, in that order; junction bases with no gene match: 3. Germline CDR1 and CDR2: MGHRA and YSYEKL. This CDR3 comprises 15 residues. The CDR3 DNA is TGCGCCAGCAGCCAAGCCGGACTAGCTACCGGGGAGCTGTTTTTT. It specifies CASSQAGLATGELFF.

CDR3 amino acids: CATKREGLAGQTQYF. The DNA of the CDR3 is TGTGCCACCAAGCGGGAGGGGCTAGCGGGACAGACCCAGTACTTC. This chain uses TRBV15 with TRBJ2-5; TRBD2 matches 10 bases. The V segment lost 7 bases and the J segment 6 bases; nucleotides outside the gene matches: 11. The CDR3 runs to 15 residues. In germline, CDR1 is LNHNV, CDR2 YYDKDF (reference sequence). The full variable domain, completed using reference TRBV15 and TRBJ2-5, is DAMVIQNPRYQVTQFGKPVTLSCSQTLNHNVMYWYQQKSSQAPKLLFHYYDKDFNNEADTPDNFQSRRPNTSFCFLDIRSPGLGDTAMYLCATKREGLAGQTQYFGPGTRLLVL.

The chain is built from TRBV9 and TRBJ1-6; D perhaps matches TRBD1 (5 bases). The germline V gene has CDR1 SGDLS and CDR2 YYNGEE. The CDR3 length is 17 residues. The ends were cut back, 1 base at V and 0 bases at J, with 11 bases in the middle. The CDR3 region is CASSVTQGSSYNSPLHF. The DNA for the CDR3 is TGTGCCAGCAGCGTAACCCAGGGTAGCTCCTATAATTCACCCCTCCACTTT.

The chain is built from TRBV7-2 and TRBJ1-2; D possibly corresponds to TRBD1 (6 bases). Between the trimmed V and J ends, which lost 4 bases and 8 bases, there was a span of 23 bases. This CDR3 is built from 16 residues. Germline CDR1 is SGHTA and CDR2 is FQGNSA. The CDR3 sequence is CASSYRTLTGLGGYTF. CDR3 bases: TGTGCCAGCAGCTATCGAACCTTGACAGGTTTGGGCGGCTACACCTTC.

This clone was detected once. The V and J genes are TRBV30 and TRBJ1-2, with D perhaps TRBD1 (6 bases). The germline CDR1 and CDR2 sequences are GTSNPN and SVGIG (reference sequence). This CDR3 spans 14 amino acids. Trimming took off 3 bases at V and 8 bases at J, with 19 bases between the two ends. The CDR3 sequence is CAWRATGTLKGYTF. The DNA for the CDR3 is TGTGCCTGGAGGGCAACCGGGACATTAAAGGGCTACACCTTC. Drawing the rest from reference TRBV30 and TRBJ1-2, the complete variable domain is SQTIHQWPATLVQPVGSPLSLECTVEGTSNPNLYWYRQAAGRGLQLLFYSVGIGQISSEVPQNLSASRPQDRQFILSSKKLLLSDSGFYLCAWRATGTLKGYTFGSGTRLTVV.

The chain links TRBV9 to TRBJ2-2, with TRBD1 matching over 8 bases. Trimming removed 3 bases from V and 3 bases from J; junction bases left unmatched: 4. The CDR3 contains 15 residues. Germline CDR1 SGDLS, CDR2 YYNGEE. The CDR3 sequence: CASSATGGHTGELFF. Written as DNA, the CDR3 is TGTGCCAGCAGCGCAACAGGGGGACACACCGGGGAGCTGTTTTTT.

For the CDR3, the DNA is TGTGCCAGCAGCCCCCGGCCCCCGGGAGCCTCCTCCTACAATGAGCAGTTCTTC. Protein product: CASSPRPPGASSYNEQFF. This sequence joins TRBV9 and TRBJ2-1; perhaps TRBD2 as D (6 bases). The germline V and J ends were trimmed by 4 bases and 0 bases, with 20 bases remaining between them. Germline CDR1 SGDLS, CDR2 YYNGEE. There are 18 residues in the CDR3.

V gene TRBV9 combines with J gene TRBJ1-5, with 12 nucleotides matching TRBD1. V was pared by 7 bases and J by 5 bases, with 1 base of the junction left unmatched. The CDR3 spans 13 residues. Germline CDR1 is SGDLS and CDR2 is YYNGEE. The DNA of the CDR3 is TGTGCCAGCGGGGACAGGGGGCATCAGCCCCAGCATTTT. Its protein product is CASGDRGHQPQHF.